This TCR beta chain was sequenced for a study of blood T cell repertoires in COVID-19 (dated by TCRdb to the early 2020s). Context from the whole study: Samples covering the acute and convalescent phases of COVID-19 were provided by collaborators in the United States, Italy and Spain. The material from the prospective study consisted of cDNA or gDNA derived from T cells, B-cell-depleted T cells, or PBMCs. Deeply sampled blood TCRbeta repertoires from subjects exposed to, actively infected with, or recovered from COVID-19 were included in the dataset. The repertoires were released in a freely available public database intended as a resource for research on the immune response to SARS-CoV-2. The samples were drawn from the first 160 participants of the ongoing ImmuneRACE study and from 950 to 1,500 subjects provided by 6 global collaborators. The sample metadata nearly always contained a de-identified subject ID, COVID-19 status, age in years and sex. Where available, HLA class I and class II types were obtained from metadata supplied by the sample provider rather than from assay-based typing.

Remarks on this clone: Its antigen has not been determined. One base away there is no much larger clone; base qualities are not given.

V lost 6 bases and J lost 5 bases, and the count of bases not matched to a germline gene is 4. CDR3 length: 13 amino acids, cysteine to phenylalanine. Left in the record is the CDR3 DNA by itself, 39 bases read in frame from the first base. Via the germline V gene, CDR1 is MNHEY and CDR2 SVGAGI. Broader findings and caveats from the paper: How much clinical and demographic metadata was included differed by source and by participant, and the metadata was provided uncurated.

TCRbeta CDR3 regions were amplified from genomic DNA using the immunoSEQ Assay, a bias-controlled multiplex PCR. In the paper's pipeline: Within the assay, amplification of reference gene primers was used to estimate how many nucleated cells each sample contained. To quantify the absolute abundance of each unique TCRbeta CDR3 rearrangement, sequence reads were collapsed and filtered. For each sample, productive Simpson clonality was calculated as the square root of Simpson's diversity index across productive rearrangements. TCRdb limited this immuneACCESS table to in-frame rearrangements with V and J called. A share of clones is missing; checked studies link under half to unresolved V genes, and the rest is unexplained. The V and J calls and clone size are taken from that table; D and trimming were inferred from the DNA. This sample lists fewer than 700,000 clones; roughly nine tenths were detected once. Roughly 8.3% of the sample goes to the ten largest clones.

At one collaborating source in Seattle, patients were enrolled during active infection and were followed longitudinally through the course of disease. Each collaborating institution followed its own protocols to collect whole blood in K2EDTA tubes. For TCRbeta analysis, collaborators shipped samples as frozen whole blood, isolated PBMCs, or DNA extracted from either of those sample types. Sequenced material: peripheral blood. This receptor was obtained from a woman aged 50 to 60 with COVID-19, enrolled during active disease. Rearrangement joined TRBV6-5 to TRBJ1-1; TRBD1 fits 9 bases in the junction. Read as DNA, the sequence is TGTGCCAGCAGACCTGGGACAGGGACTGAAGCTTTCTTT. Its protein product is CASRPGTGTEAFF.